One sample yielded the 30 T cell receptor beta chains listed below, sequenced in a study of blood T cell repertoires in COVID-19 (dated by TCRdb to 2020 to 2021). Receptor amplification or capture employed the immunoSEQ multiplex PCR assay. TCRdb mirrors the immuneACCESS table, restricted to in-frame sequences. Some clones are absent from its copies; in checked studies, under half trace to an unresolved V gene, and the reason for the others is unknown. For this sample there are over 55,000 clones; 75% to 95% appear just once. Jointly, the top ten make up under 2.5% of the sample. Sequences were obtained from peripheral blood. The receptors originated from a man in his sixties with acute or convalescent COVID-19.

The rearrangement links TRBV28 to TRBJ2-3; maybe TRBD2 (5 bases). This CDR3 spans 14 amino acids. Trimming took 5 bases from V and 3 from J, leaving 12 bases between them. Germline values: CDR1 MDHEN, CDR2 SYDVKM. CDR3 loop: CASSPLGETDTQYF. CDR3 DNA: TGTGCCAGCAGTCCCCTTGGGGAGACAGATACGCAGTATTTT.

The chain is built from TRBV4-1 and TRBJ2-6, with D tentatively TRBD2 (6 bases). In germline, CDR1 is MGHRA, CDR2 YSYEKL. Deletions cut 1 base from V and 0 bases from J, with 10 bases between. CDR3 length equals 17 residues. CDR3 amino acids: CASSQAEGSSGANVLTF. The CDR3 region has the DNA TGCGCCAGCAGCCAAGCGGAGGGGAGCTCTGGGGCCAACGTCCTGACTTTC.

The rearrangement joins TRBV10-3 to TRBJ2-1, with 9 bases identical to TRBD2. Trimming cost V 7 bases and J 10 bases; bases outside gene matches: 8. This CDR3 has 13 residues. Germline CDR1 and CDR2: ENHRY and SYGVKD. The CDR3 region is CAIKAGGPGEQFF. The CDR3 coding sequence is TGTGCCATCAAGGCGGGAGGGCCGGGGGAGCAGTTCTTC.

The rearrangement uses TRBV5-1 and TRBJ2-7, with a possible D match to TRBD2 (5 bases). This CDR3 has 15 residues. The V end lost 0 bases, the J end lost 0 bases, and 10 bases lay between the germline ends. Germline loops: CDR1 SGHRS, CDR2 YFSETQ. The CDR3 DNA reads as TGCGCCAGCAGCTTGGCCGGTGGGAGCTCCTACGAGCAGTACTTC. Residues: CASSLAGGSSYEQYF.

This sequence joins TRBV7-6 and TRBJ2-2, with TRBD1 identical over 7 bases. Germline V gene data show CDR1 as SGHVS and CDR2 as FNYEAQ. V gave up 5 bases and J gave up 6 bases; unmatched junction bases: 12. The CDR3 loop spans 16 amino acids. The chain's CDR3 is CASSLNTGDSSGELFF. In nucleotides, the CDR3 is TGTGCCAGCAGCCTTAATACAGGGGATAGTTCCGGGGAGCTGTTTTTT.

The chain recombines TRBV6-6 with TRBJ1-5; perhaps TRBD1 as D (5 bases). V was cut by 0 bases and J by 3 bases, with 6 bases left in between. This CDR3 comprises 14 residues. CDR1 MNHNY and CDR2 SVGAGI come from the germline V gene (reference sequence). For the CDR3, the DNA is TGTGCCAGCAGTTACTCGACAGTCAATCAGCCCCAGCATTTT. Translating it yields CASSYSTVNQPQHF.

This chain links TRBV5-1 with TRBJ2-3; 8 positions agree with TRBD2. Losses at the gene ends were 4 bases for V and 1 base for J; bases not matched to a gene: 5. CDR3 length equals 15 residues. The germline V gene encodes CDR1 SGHRS and CDR2 YFSETQ. The CDR3 region is CASSLGLAGTDTQYF. The DNA for the CDR3 is TGCGCCAGCAGCCTAGGACTAGCCGGCACAGATACGCAGTATTTT.

This chain links TRBV19 with TRBJ2-5; 7 bases are shared with TRBD1. V shed 5 bases, J shed 2 bases, and the junction held 14 bases outside the gene matches. Germline V gene sequence: CDR1 LNHDA, CDR2 SQIVND (reference sequence). The CDR3 extends over 17 amino acids. The CDR3 loop reads CASSSTPPGTAQETQYF. The CDR3 DNA is TGTGCCAGTAGTTCGACCCCACCGGGGACAGCTCAAGAGACCCAGTACTTC.

The chain joins TRBV11-1 to TRBJ2-7; 9 nucleotides line up with TRBD2. CDR1 is SGHAT, CDR2 FQDESV, per germline (reference sequence). V dropped 1 base and J dropped 3; count of bases not matched to a gene: 4. The CDR3 is 15 amino acids. This chain's CDR3 is CASSLGQREDYEQYF. CDR3 nucleotide sequence: TGTGCCAGCAGCTTAGGCCAGCGGGAGGACTACGAGCAGTACTTC.

This chain joins TRBV10-1 and TRBJ2-1, with D unclear. CDR1 is WNHNN and CDR2 is SYGVQD in the germline V gene (reference sequence). CDR3 size: 13 residues. The V gene lost 9 bases and the J gene lost 4 bases, with 13 bases spanning the gap. CDR3 loop: CAREFREYNEQFF. CDR3 nucleotide sequence: TGCGCCAGAGAATTCCGAGAGTACAATGAGCAGTTCTTC.

This clone showed up just once. The chain recombines TRBV4-1 with TRBJ2-1; 7 bases fit TRBD2. In germline, CDR1 is MGHRA, CDR2 YSYEKL. V gave up 1 base and J gave up 2 bases; unmatched junction bases: 2. This CDR3 spans 15 amino acids. The CDR3: CASSQASGAYNEQFF. Written as DNA, the CDR3 is TGCGCCAGCAGCCAAGCTAGCGGAGCCTACAATGAGCAGTTCTTC.

The chain employs TRBV20-1 and TRBJ1-6; D gene uncertain. CDR3 length: 12 amino acids. With 3 bases removed from V and 6 bases from J, the gap between germline ends came to 6 bases. Per germline, CDR1 DFQATT and CDR2 SNEGSKA (reference sequence). The CDR3 DNA reads TGCAGTGCTAGTGGTCGTAATTCACCCCTCCACTTT. Its protein is CSASGRNSPLHF.

The V and J genes are TRBV19 and TRBJ1-4, with 7 bases matching TRBD1. The CDR3 has 15 residues. Trimming cost V 6 bases and J 7 bases; bases outside gene matches: 11. Germline V gene sequence: CDR1 LNHDA, CDR2 SQIVND (reference sequence). CDR3 coding DNA: TGTGCCAGTAGAGCCATTGACAGGGCTGGTGAAAAACTGTTTTTT. Amino acids: CASRAIDRAGEKLFF.

The chain is built from TRBV5-1 and TRBJ1-1; no definite D call. This CDR3 region has 13 residues. The ends were cut back, 5 bases at V and 2 bases at J, with 10 bases in the middle. Germline CDR1 SGHRS, CDR2 YFSETQ. In DNA form, the CDR3 reads TGCGCCAGCAGGACATACGGAAACACTGAAGCTTTCTTT. Its translation is CASRTYGNTEAFF.

The rearrangement joins TRBV27 to TRBJ1-6; TRBD1 might be the D (5 bases). Germline CDR1 MNHEY, CDR2 SMNVEV (reference sequence). The germline V and J ends were trimmed by 7 bases and 9 bases, with 25 bases remaining between them. The CDR3 runs to 17 residues. This CDR3 reads CASNPRLTGRGFSPLHF. The CDR3 DNA is TGTGCCAGCAACCCGCGTCTTACAGGACGCGGCTTTTCACCCCTCCACTTT.

The chain links TRBV19 to TRBJ2-7, with D possibly being TRBD2 (6 bases). Germline values: CDR1 LNHDA, CDR2 SQIVND (reference sequence). The V end lost 5 bases, the J end lost 0 bases, and 8 bases lay between the germline ends. The CDR3 consists of 13 residues. DNA of the CDR3: TGTGCCAGTAGTCCGGGACTCTCCTACGAGCAGTACTTC. Translated: CASSPGLSYEQYF. Full variable domain (rest looked up from reference TRBV19 and TRBJ2-7): DGGITQSPKYLFRKEGQNVTLSCEQNLNHDAMYWYRQDPGQGLRLIYYSQIVNDFQKGDIAEGYSVSREKKESFPLTVTSAQKNPTAFYLCASSPGLSYEQYFGPGTRLTVT.

The genes are TRBV19 and TRBJ1-2; D is possibly TRBD1 (5 bases). The V gene's germline CDR1 is LNHDA and CDR2 SQIVND (reference sequence). The CDR3 sequence is 15 residues long. Deletions cut 2 bases from V and 3 bases from J, with 13 bases between. The CDR3 DNA reads as TGTGCCAGTAGTATAAGTTACAGGACCTACTATGGCTACACCTTC. It yields the protein CASSISYRTYYGYTF.

This clone has only one observation. The chain links TRBV7-8 to TRBJ1-5, with D possibly being TRBD1 (5 bases). The V and J ends lost 5 bases and 6 bases respectively, with 17 bases between them. Germline V gene lookup returns CDR1 SGHVS and CDR2 FQNEAQ. The CDR3 has 15 residues. The CDR3 region is CASSPRDRAGQPQHF. CDR3 bases: TGTGCCAGCAGCCCCCGAGACAGAGCCGGTCAGCCCCAGCATTTT.

The chain recombines TRBV21-1 with TRBJ2-1; the listed D gene, TRBD2, was not tested against the DNA. TRBV21-1 is marked as a pseudogene. CDR3 length: 15 amino acids. CDR3 region: CASSRGGARWNEQFF. CDR3 nucleotides: TGTGCCAGCAGCAGAGGGGGGGCGAGGTGGAATGAGCAGTTCTTC.

The rearrangement joins TRBV15 to TRBJ1-2; D unclear. The V and J ends lost 5 bases and 8 bases respectively, with 18 bases between them. The CDR3 totals 14 residues. Germline values: CDR1 LNHNV, CDR2 YYDKDF (reference sequence). This chain's CDR3 is CATSFNSRGTGYTF. As DNA, the CDR3 is TGTGCCACCAGCTTCAATTCCCGAGGCACCGGCTACACCTTC.

The CDR3: CGHQFGNTIYF. As DNA, the CDR3 is TGCGGGCACCAATTTGGAAACACCATATATTTT. The V call is TRBV20-1, the J call TRBJ1-3, with unresolved D. From germline, CDR1 is DFQATT and CDR2 SNEGSKA (reference sequence). The CDR3 is 11 amino acids.

The V gene is TRBV24-1, the J gene TRBJ2-5; the D gene is possibly TRBD1 (6 bases). CDR1 and CDR2 from the germline V gene are KGHDR and SFDVKD. The germline V and J ends were trimmed by 5 bases and 4 bases, with 16 bases remaining between them. The CDR3 is 15 amino acids. The CDR3 sequence: CATSVGDIPRETQYF. As DNA, the CDR3 is TGTGCCACCAGTGTGGGGGACATTCCTAGAGAGACCCAGTACTTC.

In the case of this clone: One junction end disagrees with the germline gene, perhaps due to a read error. The V and J genes are TRBV2 and TRBJ1-5; 9 nucleotides line up with TRBD1. The V gene's germline CDR1 is SNHLY and CDR2 FYNNEI. The CDR3 covers 15 residues. CDR3 sequence: CASNEYRGRNQPQHF. The CDR3 DNA reads as TGTGCCAGCAATGAATACAGGGGGCGGAATCAGCCCCAGCATTTT.

In its sample, this clone was seen once. Here the CDR3 DNA reads TGCGCCAGCAGCTTGGTTCTTGGGCGGGAGTTGCCAGATACGCAGTATTTT. It codes for CASSLVLGRELPDTQYF. The chain combines TRBV5-1 with TRBJ2-3, with 7 bases identical to TRBD2. V lost 0 bases and J lost 4; bases outside the gene matches: 11. The CDR3 runs 17 residues. Germline V gene sequence: CDR1 SGHRS, CDR2 YFSETQ.

This chain joins TRBV7-2 and TRBJ1-6; weak D call: TRBD1 (6 bases). CDR3 length: 18 residues. V was trimmed by 2 bases and J by 10 bases, leaving 24 bases between them. Germline V gene data show CDR1 as SGHTA and CDR2 as FQGNSA. The CDR3 DNA follows: TGTGCCAGCAGCTTATTGACCCCGGGACATAAAGGGGGATCACCCCTCCACTTT. Its translation: CASSLLTPGHKGGSPLHF. Full variable domain (outside the CDR3, taken from reference TRBV7-2 and TRBJ1-6): GAGVSQSPSNKVTEKGKDVELRCDPISGHTALYWYRQSLGQGLEFLIYFQGNSAPDKSGLPSDRFSAERTGGSVSTLTIQRTQQEDSAVYLCASSLLTPGHKGGSPLHFGNGTRLTVT.

The CDR3 loop is CASSLGGLRSGNTIYF. Here the CDR3 DNA reads TGTGCCAGCAGCTTGGGGGGGCTACGCTCTGGAAACACCATATATTTT. The chain is built from TRBV5-4 and TRBJ1-3; a possible D gene is TRBD1 (6 bases). Per germline, CDR1 SGHNT and CDR2 YYREEE (reference sequence). The V gene lost 0 bases and the J gene lost 0 bases, with 10 bases spanning the gap. This CDR3 is 16 amino acids long.

The V gene is TRBV10-3, the J gene TRBJ1-3; a possible D gene is TRBD1 (6 bases). Germline V CDR1 and CDR2: ENHRY, SYGVKD. The CDR3 is made up of 13 amino acids. Trimming cost V 11 bases and J 0 bases, with 11 bases left between them. CDR3 DNA sequence: TGTGCCGGTAGGGGGAGCTCTGGAAACACCATATATTTT. Translating it yields CAGRGSSGNTIYF.

CDR3 DNA sequence: TGTGCCAGCAGTTTAACGGGGGACCAAGAGACCCAGTACTTC. Amino acid sequence: CASSLTGDQETQYF. This chain connects TRBV28 to TRBJ2-5; D might be TRBD2 (6 bases). The ends were cut back, 2 bases at V and 0 bases at J, with 7 bases in the middle. The CDR3 extends over 14 amino acids. Germline V gene sequence: CDR1 MDHEN, CDR2 SYDVKM.

This chain uses TRBV5-4 with TRBJ1-2; D possibly corresponds to TRBD1 (5 bases). Germline loops: CDR1 SGHNT, CDR2 YYREEE (reference sequence). This CDR3 comprises 13 residues. V lost 5 bases and J 10 bases, leaving 18 bases between the germline ends. The CDR3 sequence is CASSYQGEGVYTF. CDR3 nucleotide sequence: TGTGCCAGCAGTTACCAGGGCGAAGGCGTCTACACCTTC.

The genes are TRBV6-5 and TRBJ1-1; a weak D match, TRBD1 (5 bases). V was shortened by 7 bases and J by 1 base, with 13 bases between the two germline ends. CDR3 length: 14 residues. Germline assignment: CDR1 MNHEY and CDR2 SVGAGI. The DNA for the CDR3 is TGTGCCAGCAACTCCGGGGGATCGAACACTGAAGCTTTCTTT. Translating it yields CASNSGGSNTEAFF.